This entry is about one TCR beta chain. Its cognate antigen is unknown. This entry comes from a study of T cell responses to AZD1222 COVID-19 vaccine. Whole-study results and caveats: Reportedly, nearly half of unique spike TCRs recognized epitopes outside B.1.351/B.1.1.7 mutations. Repertoire samples came only from after the peak T cell response. Donors were mostly white British, more females; clonal diversity possibly underestimated. At baseline, seropositivity was found in only 6 or 7 AZD1222 recipients.

The V end was cut by 1 base, the J end by 3 bases, with 12 bases between. The CDR3 has 14 residues. Per the germline V gene, CDR1 is GTSNPN and CDR2 is SVGIG (reference sequence). Method: immunoSEQ multiplex PCR; TCRdb's copy keeps in-frame clones and lacks some. Of fewer than 150,000 clones listed, roughly 87% were seen once; the top ten hold 4.5% to 7%. The chain couples TRBV30 to TRBJ1-2; weak D call: TRBD1 (5 bases). Sample: peripheral blood, taken 28 days after the second AZD1222 dose. The origin of this receptor is an adult who received the AZD1222 COVID-19 vaccine. CDR3: CAWSAGTVDYGYTF. Here the CDR3 DNA reads TGTGCCTGGAGTGCCGGGACGGTCGACTATGGCTACACCTTC.